Each of the 20 T cell receptor beta chains below was sequenced from the same sample in a study of T cell repertoires in aging, cancer and after chemotherapy (dated by TCRdb to the late 2010s). Genomic DNA extracted from peripheral blood, rather than sorted cells or RNA, was used as the source for amplification of TCR beta rearrangements. This sample was sequenced with an Illumina MiSeq. Rearranged TRB sequences spanning V, D and J segments were amplified in a multiplex touch-down PCR with a mixed TRB-A/B primer pool. TCRdb applied fastp at Q25 and MiXCR to the public reads, then kept only in-frame beta chains. Each entry is one CDR3 protein sequence, shown with its most common DNA and genes. The sample table holds several thousand distinct CDR3 sequences, of which roughly 32% were seen once. 3% to 4% of the sample goes to the ten largest clones. The sample was blood. These receptors all come from a human donor in good health.

This clonotype was recorded a few times. The chain employs TRBV27 and TRBJ2-7, with a tentative D call TRBD1 (5 bases). CDR3 length: 14 residues. Looked up from germline, CDR1 is MNHEY and CDR2 is SMNVEV (reference sequence). V was clipped by 2 bases and J by 1 base, with 9 bases between them. Written as DNA, the CDR3 is TGTGCCAGCAGTTTAGCAGGGATTTCCTACGAGCAGTACTTC. As protein: CASSLAGISYEQYF.

This clonotype was counted a few times. The J gene is TRBJ2-3, the V gene TRBV6-1; a weak D match, TRBD2 (6 bases). The CDR3 is 16 amino acids. V lost 2 bases, J lost 1 base, and 13 bases lay in between. The germline CDR1 and CDR2 sequences are MNHNS and SASEGT. The CDR3 region is CASSERTSQRTDTQYF. DNA for the CDR3: TGTGCCAGCAGTGAAAGAACTAGCCAACGCACAGATACGCAGTATTTT.

This clonotype has a handful of counts. The chain joins TRBV12-3 or TRBV12-4 to TRBJ1-2; weak D call: TRBD1 (6 bases). Trimming took off 2 bases at V and 7 bases at J, with 14 bases between the two ends. The CDR3 covers 14 residues. The CDR3, as DNA: TGTGCCAGCAGTTTACGGGGGCTCGGGTTTGGCTACACCTTC. Amino acids: CASSLRGLGFGYTF.

About this clonotype: A single base separates this from a much larger clone, so it may be a read error. The chain carries TRBV6-5 and TRBJ2-7; D possibly corresponds to TRBD1 (5 bases). Germline-derived CDR1 and CDR2 are MNHEY and SVGAGI. V was shortened by 7 bases and J by 0 bases, with 10 bases between the two germline ends. The CDR3 has 13 amino acids. The CDR3 here is CASIWQGSYEQYF. CDR3 coding DNA: TGTGCCAGCATCTGGCAGGGCTCCTACGAGCAGTACTTC.

The chain recombines TRBV12-3 or TRBV12-4 with TRBJ1-2, with D possibly TRBD1 on 6 matching bases. This CDR3 is 14 amino acids long. The V and J ends lost 3 bases and 3 bases respectively, with 11 bases between them. In DNA, the CDR3 is TGTGCCAGCAGTTTTTGGGGGGGCGACTATGGCTACACCTTC. This translates into CASSFWGGDYGYTF.

This clonotype was detected only a few times. The V call is TRBV20-1, the J call TRBJ2-5; D unclear. Trimming left V 0 bases short and J 5 bases short, with 13 bases between. In germline, CDR1 is DFQATT, CDR2 SNEGSKA (reference sequence). This CDR3 region has 14 residues. CDR3 region: CSARDRVGRETQYF. In DNA, the CDR3 is TGCAGTGCTAGAGATCGAGTGGGTCGTGAGACCCAGTACTTC.

This clonotype was detected only a few times. The chain couples TRBV6-5 to TRBJ1-2; D might be TRBD1 (6 bases). CDR3 length equals 15 residues. Germline CDR1 reads MNHEY; CDR2 reads SVGAGI. Trimming stripped 0 bases from V and 2 bases from J, with 10 bases between. The CDR3 loop reads CASSYSRTANYGYTF. CDR3 in DNA: TGTGCCAGCAGTTACTCAAGGACAGCCAACTATGGCTACACCTTC.

This clonotype showed up just a few times. The chain uses TRBV5-6 and TRBJ2-3; D tentatively fits TRBD1 or TRBD2 (5 bases each). This CDR3 is 15 amino acids long. Germline V gene lookup returns CDR1 SGHDT and CDR2 YYEEEE. Trimming left V 0 bases short and J 0 bases short, with 8 bases between. Here the CDR3 reads CASSLGWGSTDTQYF. The CDR3 bases are TGTGCCAGCAGCTTGGGATGGGGGAGCACAGATACGCAGTATTTT.

The chain recombines TRBV11-3 with TRBJ2-1; 8 nucleotides match TRBD2. The CDR3 consists of 12 residues. Germline V gene lookup returns CDR1 SGHNT and CDR2 YENEEA. With V trimmed by 10 bases and J by 6 bases, 5 bases remained unmatched. The CDR3 DNA sequence: TGTGCCACATCGGGAGGGGGCAATGAGCAGTTCTTC. Protein sequence: CATSGGGNEQFF.

This rearrangement joins TRBV4-1 to TRBJ1-4; weak D call: TRBD1 (6 bases). CDR1 is MGHRA and CDR2 is YSYEKL in the germline V gene. V was cut by 0 bases and J by 3 bases, with 11 bases left in between. This CDR3 contains 16 residues. CDR3 nucleotides: TGCGCCAGCAGCCAAGATCCAACAGGGCCTAATGAAAAACTGTTTTTT. Protein sequence: CASSQDPTGPNEKLFF.

The chain recombines TRBV6-5 with TRBJ2-3; 15 positions agree with TRBD2. Unmatched junction bases numbered 12, after V lost 5 bases and J lost 6 bases. Germline assignment: CDR1 MNHEY and CDR2 SVGAGI. This CDR3 is 18 amino acids long. The CDR3, as DNA: TGTGCCAGCAGTGAGTCAGGAGGACTAGCGGGAGGGCAGGATACGCAGTATTTT. It translates to CASSESGGLAGGQDTQYF.

The chain has TRBV5-4 and TRBJ2-1; possibly TRBD1 for D (6 bases). The length of the CDR3 is 17 residues. The V gene lost 0 bases and the J gene lost 0 bases, with 13 bases spanning the gap. CDR1 SGHNT and CDR2 YYREEE come from the germline V gene (reference sequence). The CDR3 loop is CASSLGGGLSSYNEQFF. DNA for the CDR3: TGTGCCAGCAGCTTGGGAGGGGGTTTAAGCTCCTACAATGAGCAGTTCTTC.

J is TRBJ2-5 and V is TRBV29-1; D gene ambiguous. This CDR3 is built from 15 residues. The germline gives CDR1 SQVTM, CDR2 ANQGSEA. V was clipped by 3 bases and J by 5 bases, with 19 bases between them. The CDR3, as DNA: TGCAGCGTTGACCTCCCGAGGAAGGGCTTGGAGACCCAGTACTTC. Translation gives CSVDLPRKGLETQYF.

The chain uses TRBV6-6 and TRBJ2-1; D might be TRBD2 (5 bases). V lost 6 bases and J 10 bases, leaving 13 bases between the germline ends. CDR3 length: 12 residues. CDR1 and CDR2 from the germline V gene are MNHNY and SVGAGI (reference sequence). The CDR3 protein is CASSPPRREQFF. DNA of the CDR3: TGTGCCAGCAGCCCGCCCCGGAGGGAGCAGTTCTTC.

The J gene is TRBJ2-3, the V gene TRBV18; D ambiguous. From germline, CDR1 is KGHSH and CDR2 LQKENI. Trimming cost V 2 bases and J 3 bases, with 3 bases left between them. CDR3 length: 12 residues. The CDR3 loop is CASSPRTDTQYF. DNA for the CDR3: TGTGCCAGCTCACCAAGAACAGATACGCAGTATTTT. Supplemented by reference TRBV18 and TRBJ2-3, the full variable domain reads NAGVMQNPRHLVRRRGQEARLRCSPMKGHSHVYWYRQLPEEGLKFMVYLQKENIIDESGMPKERFSAEFPKEGPSILRIQQVVRGDSAAYFCASSPRTDTQYFGPGTRLTVL.

The CDR3 region has the DNA TGTGCCAGCAGTTTCTGGCCCGTTGGAGTTAGTAATTCACCCCTCCACTTT. As protein: CASSFWPVGVSNSPLHF. V gene TRBV28 combines with J gene TRBJ1-6; D gene uncertain. The V gene lost 3 bases and the J gene lost 6 bases, with 18 bases spanning the gap. Germline V gene data show CDR1 as MDHEN and CDR2 as SYDVKM. This CDR3 region has 17 residues.

The J gene is TRBJ1-1, the V gene TRBV11-2; D not certain. CDR3 length: 15 amino acids. The ends were cut back, 5 bases at V and 1 base at J, with 14 bases in the middle. Per the germline V gene, CDR1 is SGHAT and CDR2 is FQNNGV. This CDR3 reads CASSLQVPGNTEAFF. The CDR3 DNA follows: TGTGCCAGCAGCCTCCAGGTTCCGGGGAACACTGAAGCTTTCTTT.

This clonotype was seen a handful of times. The CDR3, as DNA: TGTGCCACCAGTCTTAGCGGGATGGGGACCGGGGAGCTGTTTTTT. Translated, it gives CATSLSGMGTGELFF. The V and J genes are TRBV15 and TRBJ2-2; 8 nucleotides line up with TRBD2. The CDR3 loop spans 15 amino acids. The germline V gene encodes CDR1 LNHNV and CDR2 YYDKDF (reference sequence). The ends lost 6 bases at V and 5 bases at J; junction bases unmatched: 8.

The CDR3 loop is CATREGAHEQYF. The CDR3 coding sequence is TGTGCCACGCGGGAGGGGGCCCACGAGCAGTACTTC. The chain couples TRBV24-1 to TRBJ2-7; TRBD2 matches 9 bases. The V segment lost 10 bases and the J segment 5 bases; nucleotides outside the gene matches: 5. This CDR3 is 12 amino acids long. The germline V gene has CDR1 KGHDR and CDR2 SFDVKD.

This clonotype was recorded a few times. CDR3 coding DNA: TGTGCCAGCAGACCAGACAGGGCCTACGAGCAGTACTTC. It specifies CASRPDRAYEQYF. The chain joins TRBV7-9 to TRBJ2-7, with TRBD1 identical over 7 bases. Germline values: CDR1 SEHNR, CDR2 FQNEAQ (reference sequence). CDR3 length: 13 residues. The ends lost 6 bases at V and 2 bases at J; junction bases unmatched: 4.